The source of this T cell receptor (beta chain) is a study of glioma-infiltrating T cells after dendritic cell vaccination. Overall study context: Treatment, given 2003 to 2012, was autologous tumor lysate-pulsed dendritic cell vaccination. Study-level points and caveats: No direct clonality-survival link was found; a diverse polyclonal response may matter.

CDR1 and CDR2 from the germline V gene are ENHRY and SYGVKD. The CDR3 is made up of 15 amino acids. Trimming took 0 bases from V and 4 from J, leaving 10 bases between them. PBMC were collected before vaccination, two weeks after the third vaccination, and at progression. This clone was observed a few times. What it recognizes is unknown. Repertoires were generated with immunoSEQ multiplex PCR, while TCRdb's copy carries only in-frame clones and drops some. This repertoire shows roughly 90,000 clones, about nine tenths found once; its top ten account for more than 15%. The sample in question was blood, obtained before dendritic cell vaccination. J is TRBJ1-5 and V is TRBV10-3, with D maybe TRBD1 (5 bases). The clonotype was recovered from a human donor with glioblastoma. CDR3 loop: CAISESTGANQPQHF. Here the CDR3 DNA reads TGTGCCATCAGTGAGTCGACTGGGGCAAATCAGCCCCAGCATTTT.